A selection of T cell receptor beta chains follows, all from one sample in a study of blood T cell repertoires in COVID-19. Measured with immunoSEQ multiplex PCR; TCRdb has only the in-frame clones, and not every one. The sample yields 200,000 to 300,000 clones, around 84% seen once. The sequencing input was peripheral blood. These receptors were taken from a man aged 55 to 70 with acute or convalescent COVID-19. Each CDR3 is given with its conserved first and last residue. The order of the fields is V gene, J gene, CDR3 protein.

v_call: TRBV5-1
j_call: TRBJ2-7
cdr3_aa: CASSLSSGNEQYF

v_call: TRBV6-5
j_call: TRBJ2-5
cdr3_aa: CASSYRLAGYRETQYF

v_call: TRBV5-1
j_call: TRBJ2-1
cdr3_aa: CASSFLYSGGDNEQFF

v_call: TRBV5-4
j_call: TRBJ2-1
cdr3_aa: CASSAQAGGYNEQFF

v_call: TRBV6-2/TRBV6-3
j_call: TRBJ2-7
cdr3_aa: CASSYETSGSFVYEQYF

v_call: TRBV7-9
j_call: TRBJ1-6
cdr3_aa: CASSPTGGDSPLHF

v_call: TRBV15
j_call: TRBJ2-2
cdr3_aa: CATSRGLTGELFF

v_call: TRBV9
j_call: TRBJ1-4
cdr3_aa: CASSPEEATNEKLFF

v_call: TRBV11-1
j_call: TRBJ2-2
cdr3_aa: CASSPNRGPGELFF

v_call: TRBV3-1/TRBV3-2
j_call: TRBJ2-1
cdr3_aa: CASSQGGSGTYNEQFF

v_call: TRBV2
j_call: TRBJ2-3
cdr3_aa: CASCLGQGNTDTQYF

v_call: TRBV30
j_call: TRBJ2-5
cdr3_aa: CAWSGGSETQYF

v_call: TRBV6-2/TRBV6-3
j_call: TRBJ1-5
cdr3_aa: CASSYIQGQYSNQPQHF

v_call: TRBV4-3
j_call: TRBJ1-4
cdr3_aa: CASSRGGANEKLFF

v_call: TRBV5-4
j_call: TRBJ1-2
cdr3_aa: CASSPRGQNYGYTF

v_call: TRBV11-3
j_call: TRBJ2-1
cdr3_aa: CASSLGGGGYEQFF

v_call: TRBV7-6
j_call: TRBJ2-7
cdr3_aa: CASSSGTSGYEQYF

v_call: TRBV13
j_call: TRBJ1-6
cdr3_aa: CASSSRWGLGANSPLHF

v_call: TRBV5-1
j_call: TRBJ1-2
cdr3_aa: CASSLESILYGYTF

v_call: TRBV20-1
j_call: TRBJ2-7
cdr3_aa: CSAGMDEQYF

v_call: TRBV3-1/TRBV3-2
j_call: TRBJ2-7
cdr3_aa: CASSQDGLAGPPQYF

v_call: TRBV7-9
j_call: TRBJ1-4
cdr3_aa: CASSLGQGAQANEKLFF

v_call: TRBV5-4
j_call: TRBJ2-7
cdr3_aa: CASSFDRGRYEQYF

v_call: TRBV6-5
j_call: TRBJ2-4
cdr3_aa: CASYGTGEAKNIQYF

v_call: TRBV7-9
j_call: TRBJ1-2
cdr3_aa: CASSPIPGDNYGYTF

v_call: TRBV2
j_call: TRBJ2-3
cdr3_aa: CASRPTSGGSTDTQYF

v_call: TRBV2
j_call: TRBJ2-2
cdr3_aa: CASSEALDRGNTGELFF

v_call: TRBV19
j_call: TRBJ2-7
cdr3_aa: CASSQGGNRVYEQYF

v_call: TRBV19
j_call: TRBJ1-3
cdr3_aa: CASSAGQGSGNTIYF

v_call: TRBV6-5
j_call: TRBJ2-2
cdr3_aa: CASSYLGGPNTGELFF

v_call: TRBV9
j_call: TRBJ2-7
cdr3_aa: CASSVEPTAYEQYF

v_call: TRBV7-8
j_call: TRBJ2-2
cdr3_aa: CASSSSADFLRGGELFF

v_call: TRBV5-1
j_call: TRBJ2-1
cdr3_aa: CASTPEEGKNEQFF

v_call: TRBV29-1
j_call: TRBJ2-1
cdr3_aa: CSVATGQGIVDEQFF

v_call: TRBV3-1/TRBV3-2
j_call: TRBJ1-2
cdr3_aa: CASSQADYYGYTF

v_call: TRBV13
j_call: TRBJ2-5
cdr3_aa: CASSSHEGTDQETQYF

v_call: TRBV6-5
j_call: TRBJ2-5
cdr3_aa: CASSYGTGDQETQYF

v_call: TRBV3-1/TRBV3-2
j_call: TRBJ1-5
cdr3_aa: CASSQGWTPNNQPQHF

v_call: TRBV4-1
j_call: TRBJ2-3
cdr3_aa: CASSPIAGTSDKITDTQYF

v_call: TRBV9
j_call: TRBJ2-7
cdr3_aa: CASSVRQGYEQYF

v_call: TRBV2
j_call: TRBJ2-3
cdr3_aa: CASSWGSSTDTQYF

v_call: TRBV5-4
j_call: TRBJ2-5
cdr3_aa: CASSGFLAGAVKTQYF

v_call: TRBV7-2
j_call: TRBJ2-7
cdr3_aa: CASSFGEAYEQYF

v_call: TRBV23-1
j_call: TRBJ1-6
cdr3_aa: CASSHPWTGTLFDNSPLHF

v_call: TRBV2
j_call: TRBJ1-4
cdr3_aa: CASRSMTGFEKLFF

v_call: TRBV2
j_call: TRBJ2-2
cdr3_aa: CASIESPGRTGELFF

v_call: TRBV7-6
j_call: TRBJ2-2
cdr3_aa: CASSLDSMASGGPGELFF

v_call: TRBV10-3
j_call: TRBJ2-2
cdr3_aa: CAISESNRGQPGELFF

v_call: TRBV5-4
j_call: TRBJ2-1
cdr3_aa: CASSLGQTFNEQFF

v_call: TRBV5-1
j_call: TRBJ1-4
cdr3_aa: CASRAQPNEKLFF

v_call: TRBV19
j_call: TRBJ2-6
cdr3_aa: CASTKLDSSGANVLTF

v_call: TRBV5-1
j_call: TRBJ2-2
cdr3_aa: CASSASRTGELFF

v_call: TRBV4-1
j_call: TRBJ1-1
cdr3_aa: CASSQRVRGTEAFF

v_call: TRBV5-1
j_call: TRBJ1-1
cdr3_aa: CASSSRTGVAEAFF